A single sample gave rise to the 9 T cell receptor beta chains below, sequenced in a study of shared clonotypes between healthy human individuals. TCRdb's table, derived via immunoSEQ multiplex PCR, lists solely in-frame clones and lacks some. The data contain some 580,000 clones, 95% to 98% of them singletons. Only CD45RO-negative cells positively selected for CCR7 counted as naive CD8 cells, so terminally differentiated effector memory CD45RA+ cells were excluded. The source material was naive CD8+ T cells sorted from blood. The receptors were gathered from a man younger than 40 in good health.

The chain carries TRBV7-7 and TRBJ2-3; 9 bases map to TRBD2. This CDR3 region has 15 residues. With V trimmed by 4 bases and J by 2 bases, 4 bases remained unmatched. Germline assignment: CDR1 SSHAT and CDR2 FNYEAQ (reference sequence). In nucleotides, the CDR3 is TGTGCCAGCAGCTCAATAGCGGGAGACACAGATACGCAGTATTTT. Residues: CASSSIAGDTDTQYF.

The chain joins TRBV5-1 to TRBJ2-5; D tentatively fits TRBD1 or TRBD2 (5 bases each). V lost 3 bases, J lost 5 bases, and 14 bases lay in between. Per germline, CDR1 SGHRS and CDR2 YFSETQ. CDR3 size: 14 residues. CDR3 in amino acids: CASSSDNGDETQYF. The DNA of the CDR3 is TGCGCCAGCAGCTCGGATAATGGGGACGAGACCCAGTACTTC.

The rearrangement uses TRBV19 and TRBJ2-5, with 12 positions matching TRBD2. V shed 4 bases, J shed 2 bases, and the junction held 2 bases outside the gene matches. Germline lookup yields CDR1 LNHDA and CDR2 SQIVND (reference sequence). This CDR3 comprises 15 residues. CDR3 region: CASSTGTSGQETQYF. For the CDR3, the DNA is TGTGCCAGTAGTACCGGGACTAGCGGGCAAGAGACCCAGTACTTC.

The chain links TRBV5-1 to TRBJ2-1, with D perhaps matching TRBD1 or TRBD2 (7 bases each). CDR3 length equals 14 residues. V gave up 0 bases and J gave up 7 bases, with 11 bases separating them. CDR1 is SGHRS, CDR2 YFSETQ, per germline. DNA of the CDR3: TGCGCCAGCAGCTTGGATCAGGGGGGGAATGAGCAGTTCTTC. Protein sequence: CASSLDQGGNEQFF. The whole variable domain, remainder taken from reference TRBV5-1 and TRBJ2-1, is KAGVTQTPRYLIKTRGQQVTLSCSPISGHRSVSWYQQTPGQGLQFLFEYFSETQRNKGNFPGRFSGRQFSNSRSEMNVSTLELGDSALYLCASSLDQGGNEQFFGPGTRLTVL.

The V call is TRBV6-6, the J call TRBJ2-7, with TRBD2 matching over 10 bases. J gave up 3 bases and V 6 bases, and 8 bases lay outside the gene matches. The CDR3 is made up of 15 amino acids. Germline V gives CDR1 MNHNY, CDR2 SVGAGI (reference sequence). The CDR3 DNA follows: TGTGCCAGCAGGGCACTAGCGGGAAGCCGCTACGAGCAGTACTTC. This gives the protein CASRALAGSRYEQYF.

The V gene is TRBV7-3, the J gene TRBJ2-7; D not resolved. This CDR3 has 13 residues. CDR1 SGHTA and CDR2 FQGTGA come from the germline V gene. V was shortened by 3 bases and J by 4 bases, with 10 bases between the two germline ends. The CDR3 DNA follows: TGTGCCAGCAGCTTTTCCTCGGGTTACGAGCAGTACTTC. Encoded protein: CASSFSSGYEQYF. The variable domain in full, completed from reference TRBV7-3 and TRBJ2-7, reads GAGVSQTPSNKVTEKGKYVELRCDPISGHTALYWYRQSLGQGPEFLIYFQGTGAADDSGLPNDRFFAVRPEGSVSTLKIQRTERGDSAVYLCASSFSSGYEQYFGPGTRLTVT.

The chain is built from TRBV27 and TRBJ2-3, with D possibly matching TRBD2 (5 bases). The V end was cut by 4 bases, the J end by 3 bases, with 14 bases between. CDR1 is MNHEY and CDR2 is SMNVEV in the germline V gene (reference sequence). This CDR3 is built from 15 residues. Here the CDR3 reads CASSYKSSSTDTQYF. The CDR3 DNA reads TGTGCCAGCAGTTATAAGTCTAGCTCAACAGATACGCAGTATTTT.

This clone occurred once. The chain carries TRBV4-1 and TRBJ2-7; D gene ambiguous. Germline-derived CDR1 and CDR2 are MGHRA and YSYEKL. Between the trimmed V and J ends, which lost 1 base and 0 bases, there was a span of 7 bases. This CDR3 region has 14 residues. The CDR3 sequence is CASSQGANSYEQYF. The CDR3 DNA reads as TGCGCCAGCAGCCAAGGGGCCAACTCCTACGAGCAGTACTTC.

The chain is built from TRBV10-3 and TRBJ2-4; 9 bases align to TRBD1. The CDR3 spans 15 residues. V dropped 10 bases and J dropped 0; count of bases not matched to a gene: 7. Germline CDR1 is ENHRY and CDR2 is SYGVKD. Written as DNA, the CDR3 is TGTGCCACCGGGACAGGGATAGAAGCCAAAAACATTCAGTACTTC. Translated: CATGTGIEAKNIQYF.